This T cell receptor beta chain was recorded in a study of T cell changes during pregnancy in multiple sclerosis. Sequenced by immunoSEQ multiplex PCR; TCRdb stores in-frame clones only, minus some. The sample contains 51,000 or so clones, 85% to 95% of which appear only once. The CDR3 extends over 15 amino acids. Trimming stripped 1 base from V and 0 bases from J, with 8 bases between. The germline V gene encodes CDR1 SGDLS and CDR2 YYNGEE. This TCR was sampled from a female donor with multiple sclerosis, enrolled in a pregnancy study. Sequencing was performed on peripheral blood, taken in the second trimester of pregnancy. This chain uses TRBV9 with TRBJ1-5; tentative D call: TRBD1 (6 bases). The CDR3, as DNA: TGTGCCAGCAGCGTAAAGGGGGATAGCAATCAGCCCCAGCATTTT. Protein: CASSVKGDSNQPQHF.